This record looks at one T cell receptor (beta chain) sequence and its context. The authors ran a second PCR of roughly 6 to 12 cycles using a sample-barcoded 5' primer and a J-beta primer mix. TCRdb itself ran the 5' RACE reads through MiXCR, one entry per CDR3 protein. The table records about 1.4 million distinct CDR3 sequences, approximately 59% of them present only once. The CDR3 has 13 residues. Germline CDR1 and CDR2: MDHEN and SYDVKM. Trimming took 8 bases from V and 5 from J, leaving 16 bases between them. This entry comes from a study of blood T cells in healthy people across ages. The clonotype comes from a man younger than 35 in good health. The gene calls are TRBV28 and TRBJ2-7; no firm D call. Sequences were obtained from blood. For the CDR3, the DNA is TGTGCCAGCCTTCTCCCTCGAACCAACGAGCAGTACTTC. It specifies CASLLPRTNEQYF. The full variable domain, in which reference TRBV28 and TRBJ2-7 provide the parts outside the CDR3, is DVKVTQSSRYLVKRTGEKVFLECVQDMDHENMFWYRQDPGLGLRLIYFSYDVKMKEKGDIPEGYSVSREKKERFSLILESASTNQTSMYLCASLLPRTNEQYFGPGTRLTVT.